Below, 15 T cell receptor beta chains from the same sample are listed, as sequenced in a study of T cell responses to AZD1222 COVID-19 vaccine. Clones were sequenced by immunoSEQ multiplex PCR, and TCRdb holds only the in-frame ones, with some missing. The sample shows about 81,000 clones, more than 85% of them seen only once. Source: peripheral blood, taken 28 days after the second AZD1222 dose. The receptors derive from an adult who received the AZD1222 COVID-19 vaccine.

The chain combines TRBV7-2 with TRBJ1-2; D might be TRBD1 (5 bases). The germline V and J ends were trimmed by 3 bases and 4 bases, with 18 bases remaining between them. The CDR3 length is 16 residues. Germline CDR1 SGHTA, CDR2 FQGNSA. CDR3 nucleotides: TGTGCCAGCAGCTTGAGGACGGCCGGGACCGGCTATGGCTACACCTTC. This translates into CASSLRTAGTGYGYTF. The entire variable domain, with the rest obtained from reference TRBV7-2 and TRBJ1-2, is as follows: GAGVSQSPSNKVTEKGKDVELRCDPISGHTALYWYRQSLGQGLEFLIYFQGNSAPDKSGLPSDRFSAERTGGSVSTLTIQRTQQEDSAVYLCASSLRTAGTGYGYTFGSGTRLTVV.

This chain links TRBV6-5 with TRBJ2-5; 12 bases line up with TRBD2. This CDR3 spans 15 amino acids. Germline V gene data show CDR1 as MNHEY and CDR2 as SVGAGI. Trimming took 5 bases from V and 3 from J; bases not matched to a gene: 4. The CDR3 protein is CASSQLAGGEETQYF. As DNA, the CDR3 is TGTGCCAGCAGTCAACTAGCGGGAGGCGAAGAGACCCAGTACTTC.

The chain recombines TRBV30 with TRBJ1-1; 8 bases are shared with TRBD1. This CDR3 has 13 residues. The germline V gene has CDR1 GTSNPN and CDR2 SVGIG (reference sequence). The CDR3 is CTIHRGTDTEAFF. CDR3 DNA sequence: TGTACTATTCACAGGGGGACGGACACTGAAGCTTTCTTT.

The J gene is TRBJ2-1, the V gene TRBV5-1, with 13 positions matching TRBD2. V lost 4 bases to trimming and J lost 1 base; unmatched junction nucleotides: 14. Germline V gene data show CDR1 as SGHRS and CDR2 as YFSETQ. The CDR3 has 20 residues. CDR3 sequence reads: CASSDHRRTSGSWSYNEQFF. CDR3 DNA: TGCGCCAGCAGCGATCACCGCCGGACTAGCGGGAGCTGGTCCTACAATGAGCAGTTCTTC.

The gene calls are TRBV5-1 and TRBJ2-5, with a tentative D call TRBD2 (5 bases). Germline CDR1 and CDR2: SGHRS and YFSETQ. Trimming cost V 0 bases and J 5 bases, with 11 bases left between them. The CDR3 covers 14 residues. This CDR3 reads CASSLGGTGETQYF. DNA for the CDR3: TGCGCCAGCAGCTTGGGGGGAACGGGGGAGACCCAGTACTTC.

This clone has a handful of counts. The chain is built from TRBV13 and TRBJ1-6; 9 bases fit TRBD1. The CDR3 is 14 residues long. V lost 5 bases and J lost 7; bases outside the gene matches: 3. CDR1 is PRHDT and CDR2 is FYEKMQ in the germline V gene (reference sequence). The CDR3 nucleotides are TGTGCCAGCAGCGTGGACAGGGGAAATTCACCCCTCCACTTT. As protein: CASSVDRGNSPLHF. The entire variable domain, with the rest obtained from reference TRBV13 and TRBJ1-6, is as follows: AAGVIQSPRHLIKEKRETATLKCYPIPRHDTVYWYQQGPGQDPQFLISFYEKMQSDKGSIPDRFSAQQFSDYHSELNMSSLELGDSALYFCASSVDRGNSPLHFGNGTRLTVT.

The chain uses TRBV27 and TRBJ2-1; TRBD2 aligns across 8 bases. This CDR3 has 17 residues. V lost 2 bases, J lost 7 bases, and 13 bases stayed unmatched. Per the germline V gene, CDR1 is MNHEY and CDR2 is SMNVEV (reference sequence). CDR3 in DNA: TGTGCCAGCAGTTTAAACAGGGTCAGACTAGCGATGAATGAGCAGTTCTTC. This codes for CASSLNRVRLAMNEQFF.

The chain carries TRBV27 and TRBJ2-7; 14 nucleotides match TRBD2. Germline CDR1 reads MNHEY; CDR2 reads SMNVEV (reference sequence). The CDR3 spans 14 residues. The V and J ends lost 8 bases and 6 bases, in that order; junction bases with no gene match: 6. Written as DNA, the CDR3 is TGTGCCAGCCAGACTAGCGGGAGGGCCCTCGAGCAGTACTTC. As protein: CASQTSGRALEQYF.

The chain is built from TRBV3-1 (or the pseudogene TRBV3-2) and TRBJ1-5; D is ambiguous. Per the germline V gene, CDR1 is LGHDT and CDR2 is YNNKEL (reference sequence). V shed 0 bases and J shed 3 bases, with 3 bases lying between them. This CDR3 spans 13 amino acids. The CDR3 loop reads CASSQDPNQPQHF. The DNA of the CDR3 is TGTGCCAGCAGCCAAGACCCCAATCAGCCCCAGCATTTT.

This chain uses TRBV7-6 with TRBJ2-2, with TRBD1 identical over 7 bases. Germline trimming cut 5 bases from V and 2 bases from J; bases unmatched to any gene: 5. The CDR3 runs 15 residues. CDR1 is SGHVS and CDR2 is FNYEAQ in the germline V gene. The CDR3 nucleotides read TGTGCCAGCAGCCCTGGACAGGTTAACACCGGGGAGCTGTTTTTT. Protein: CASSPGQVNTGELFF.

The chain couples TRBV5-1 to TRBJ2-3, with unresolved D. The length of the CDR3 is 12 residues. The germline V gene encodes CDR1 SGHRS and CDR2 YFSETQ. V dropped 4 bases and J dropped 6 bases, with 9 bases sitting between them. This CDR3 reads CASSLQRDTQYF. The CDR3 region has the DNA TGCGCCAGCAGCCTACAAAGGGATACGCAGTATTTT.

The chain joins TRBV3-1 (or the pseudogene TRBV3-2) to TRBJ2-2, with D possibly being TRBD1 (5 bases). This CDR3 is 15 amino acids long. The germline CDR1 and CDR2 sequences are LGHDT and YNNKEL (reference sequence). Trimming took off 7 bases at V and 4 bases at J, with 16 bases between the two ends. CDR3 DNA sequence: TGTGCCAGCACCACGACCCCGCAGGGCACCGGGGAGCTGTTTTTT. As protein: CASTTTPQGTGELFF.

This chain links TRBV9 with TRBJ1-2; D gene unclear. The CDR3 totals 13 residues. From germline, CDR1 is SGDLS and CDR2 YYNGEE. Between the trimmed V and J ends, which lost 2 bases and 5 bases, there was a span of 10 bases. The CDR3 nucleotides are TGTGCCAGCAGCGTTGGAGCTGCGTATGGCTACACCTTC. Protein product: CASSVGAAYGYTF.

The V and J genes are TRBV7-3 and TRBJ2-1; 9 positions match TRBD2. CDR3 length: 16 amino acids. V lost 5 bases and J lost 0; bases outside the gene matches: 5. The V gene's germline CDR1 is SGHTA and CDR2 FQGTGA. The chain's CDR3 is CASSPTSGSSYNEQFF. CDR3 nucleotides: TGTGCCAGCAGCCCGACTAGCGGCAGCTCCTACAATGAGCAGTTCTTC.

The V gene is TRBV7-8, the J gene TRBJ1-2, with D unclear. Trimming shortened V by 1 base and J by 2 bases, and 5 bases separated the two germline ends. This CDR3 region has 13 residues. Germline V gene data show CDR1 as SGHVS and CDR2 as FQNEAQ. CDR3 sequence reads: CASSLGPNYGYTF. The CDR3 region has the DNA TGTGCCAGCAGCTTAGGCCCCAACTATGGCTACACCTTC.